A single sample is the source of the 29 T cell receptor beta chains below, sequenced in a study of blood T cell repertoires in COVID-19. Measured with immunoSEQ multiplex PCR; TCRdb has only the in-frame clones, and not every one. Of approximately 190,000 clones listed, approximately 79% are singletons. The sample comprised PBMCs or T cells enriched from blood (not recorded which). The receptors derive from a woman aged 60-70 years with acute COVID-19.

CDR3 in amino acids: CASSLIAGREQYF. DNA of the CDR3: TGTGCCAGCAGTTTGATAGCAGGGAGGGAGCAGTACTTC. The chain couples TRBV12-3 or TRBV12-4 to TRBJ2-7, with D possibly matching TRBD2 (6 bases). The CDR3 has 13 residues. Trimming took 3 bases from V and 7 from J, leaving 13 bases between them.

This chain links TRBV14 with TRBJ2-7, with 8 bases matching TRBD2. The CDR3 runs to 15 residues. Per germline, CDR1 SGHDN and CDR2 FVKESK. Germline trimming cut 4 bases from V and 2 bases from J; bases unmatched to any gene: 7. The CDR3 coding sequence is TGTGCCAGCAGCCGAACCGGACTAGCAGCCTACGAGCAGTACTTC. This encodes CASSRTGLAAYEQYF. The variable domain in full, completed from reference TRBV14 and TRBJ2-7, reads EAGVTQFPSHSVIEKGQTVTLRCDPISGHDNLYWYRRVMGKEIKFLLHFVKESKQDESGMPNNRFLAERTGGTYSTLKVQPAELEDSGVYFCASSRTGLAAYEQYFGPGTRLTVT.

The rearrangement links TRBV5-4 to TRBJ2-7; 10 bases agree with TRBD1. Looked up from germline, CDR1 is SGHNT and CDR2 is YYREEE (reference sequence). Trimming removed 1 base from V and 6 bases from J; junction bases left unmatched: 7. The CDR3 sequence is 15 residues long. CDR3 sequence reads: CASSLNWDRGSEQYF. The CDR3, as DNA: TGTGCCAGCAGCTTGAATTGGGACAGGGGATCCGAGCAGTACTTC.

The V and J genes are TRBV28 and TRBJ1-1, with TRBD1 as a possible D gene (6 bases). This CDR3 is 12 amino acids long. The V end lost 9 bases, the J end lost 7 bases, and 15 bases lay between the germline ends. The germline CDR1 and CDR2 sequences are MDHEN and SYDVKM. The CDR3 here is CASSTGLFEAFF. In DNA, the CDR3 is TGTGCCAGTTCAACAGGGCTTTTTGAAGCTTTCTTT. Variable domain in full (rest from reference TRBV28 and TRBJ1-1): DVKVTQSSRYLVKRTGEKVFLECVQDMDHENMFWYRQDPGLGLRLIYFSYDVKMKEKGDIPEGYSVSREKKERFSLILESASTNQTSMYLCASSTGLFEAFFGQGTRLTVV.

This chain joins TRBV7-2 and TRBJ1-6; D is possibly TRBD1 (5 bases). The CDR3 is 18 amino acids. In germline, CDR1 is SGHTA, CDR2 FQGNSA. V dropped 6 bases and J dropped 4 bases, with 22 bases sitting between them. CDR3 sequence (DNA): TGTGCCAGCAGTTTTGGGGGGAGGGAGAACGGGTATAATTCACCCCTCCACTTT. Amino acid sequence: CASSFGGRENGYNSPLHF. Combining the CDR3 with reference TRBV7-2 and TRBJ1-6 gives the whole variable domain GAGVSQSPSNKVTEKGKDVELRCDPISGHTALYWYRQSLGQGLEFLIYFQGNSAPDKSGLPSDRFSAERTGGSVSTLTIQRTQQEDSAVYLCASSFGGRENGYNSPLHFGNGTRLTVT.

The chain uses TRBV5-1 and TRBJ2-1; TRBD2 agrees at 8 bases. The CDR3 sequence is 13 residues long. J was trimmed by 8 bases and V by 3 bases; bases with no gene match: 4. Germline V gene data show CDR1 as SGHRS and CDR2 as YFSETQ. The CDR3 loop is CASSSSGGHEQFF. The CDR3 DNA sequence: TGCGCCAGCAGCTCCTCGGGGGGGCATGAGCAGTTCTTC.

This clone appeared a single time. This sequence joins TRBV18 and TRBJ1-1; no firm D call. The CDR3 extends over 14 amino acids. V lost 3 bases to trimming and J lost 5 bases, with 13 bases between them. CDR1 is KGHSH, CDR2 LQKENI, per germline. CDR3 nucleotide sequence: TGTGCCAGCTCACCCCGTCGAGATGTAACTGAAGCTTTCTTT. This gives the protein CASSPRRDVTEAFF.

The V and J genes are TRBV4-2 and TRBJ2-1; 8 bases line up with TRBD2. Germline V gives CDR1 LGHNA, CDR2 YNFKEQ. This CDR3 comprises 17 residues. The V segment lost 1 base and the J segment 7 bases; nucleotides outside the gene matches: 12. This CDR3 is CASSQVGSGGKGNEQFF. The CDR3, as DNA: TGTGCCAGCAGCCAAGTTGGAAGCGGGGGTAAGGGAAATGAGCAGTTCTTC.

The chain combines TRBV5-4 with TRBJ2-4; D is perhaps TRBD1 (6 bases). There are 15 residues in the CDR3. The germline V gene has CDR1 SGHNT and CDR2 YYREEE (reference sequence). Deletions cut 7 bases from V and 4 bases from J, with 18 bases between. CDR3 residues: CASSPQQGRKNIQYF. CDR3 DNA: TGTGCCAGCTCTCCCCAACAGGGAAGAAAAAACATTCAGTACTTC.

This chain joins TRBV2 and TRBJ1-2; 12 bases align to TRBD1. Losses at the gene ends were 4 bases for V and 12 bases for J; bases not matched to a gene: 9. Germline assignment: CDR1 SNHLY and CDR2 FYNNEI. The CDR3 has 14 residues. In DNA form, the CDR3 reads TGTGCCAGCAGTGCGGGACAGGGGGCTATATACCACACCTTC. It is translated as CASSAGQGAIYHTF.

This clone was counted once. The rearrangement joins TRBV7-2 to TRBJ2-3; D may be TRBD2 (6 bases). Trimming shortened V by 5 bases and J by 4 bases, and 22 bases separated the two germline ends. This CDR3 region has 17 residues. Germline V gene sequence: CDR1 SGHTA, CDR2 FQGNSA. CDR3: CASSQMVPGLRADTQYF. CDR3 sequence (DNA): TGTGCCAGCAGCCAAATGGTTCCGGGACTTCGGGCAGATACGCAGTATTTT.

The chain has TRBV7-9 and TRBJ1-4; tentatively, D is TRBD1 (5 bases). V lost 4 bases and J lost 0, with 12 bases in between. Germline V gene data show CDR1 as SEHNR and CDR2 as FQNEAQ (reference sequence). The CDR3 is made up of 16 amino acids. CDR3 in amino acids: CASSSNRQSTNEKLFF. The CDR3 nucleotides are TGTGCCAGCAGCTCCAACCGACAGTCAACTAATGAAAAACTGTTTTTT.

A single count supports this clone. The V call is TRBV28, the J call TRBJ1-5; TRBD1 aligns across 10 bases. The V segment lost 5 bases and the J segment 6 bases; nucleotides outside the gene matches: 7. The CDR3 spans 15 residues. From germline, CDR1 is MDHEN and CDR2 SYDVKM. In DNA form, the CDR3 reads TGTGCCAGCAGTACCAGGACAGGGGGAAGTCAGCCCCAGCATTTT. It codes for CASSTRTGGSQPQHF.

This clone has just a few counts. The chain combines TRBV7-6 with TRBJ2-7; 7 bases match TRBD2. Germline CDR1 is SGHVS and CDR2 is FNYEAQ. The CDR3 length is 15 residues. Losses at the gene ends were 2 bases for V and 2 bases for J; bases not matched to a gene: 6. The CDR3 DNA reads TGTGCCAGCAGCTTATCGGGGGAGGGGCCCTACGAGCAGTACTTC. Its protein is CASSLSGEGPYEQYF.

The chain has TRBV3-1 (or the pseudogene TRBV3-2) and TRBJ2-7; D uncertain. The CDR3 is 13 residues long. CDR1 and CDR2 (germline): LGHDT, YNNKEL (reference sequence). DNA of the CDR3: TGTGCCAGCAGCCAATCCCCCTCCCACGAGCAGTACGTC. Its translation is CASSQSPSHEQYV.

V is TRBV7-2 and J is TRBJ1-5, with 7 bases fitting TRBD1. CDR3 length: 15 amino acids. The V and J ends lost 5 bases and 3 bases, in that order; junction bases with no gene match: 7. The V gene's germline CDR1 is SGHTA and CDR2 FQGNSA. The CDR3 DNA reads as TGTGCCAGCAGCCAGGGGGGACAAAACAATCAGCCCCAGCATTTT. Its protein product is CASSQGGQNNQPQHF.

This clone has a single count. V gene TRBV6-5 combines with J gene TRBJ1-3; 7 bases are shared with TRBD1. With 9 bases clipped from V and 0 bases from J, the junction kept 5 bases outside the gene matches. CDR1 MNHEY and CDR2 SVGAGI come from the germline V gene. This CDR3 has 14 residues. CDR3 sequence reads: CASRQGLSGNTIYF. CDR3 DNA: TGTGCCAGTAGACAGGGCCTCTCTGGAAACACCATATATTTT.

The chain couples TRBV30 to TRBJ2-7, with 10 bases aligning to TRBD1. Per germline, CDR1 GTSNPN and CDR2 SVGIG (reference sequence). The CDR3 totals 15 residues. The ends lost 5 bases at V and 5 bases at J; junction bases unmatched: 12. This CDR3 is CAWGFTGQGSNEQYF. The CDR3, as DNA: TGTGCCTGGGGGTTTACGGGACAGGGGAGTAACGAGCAGTACTTC.

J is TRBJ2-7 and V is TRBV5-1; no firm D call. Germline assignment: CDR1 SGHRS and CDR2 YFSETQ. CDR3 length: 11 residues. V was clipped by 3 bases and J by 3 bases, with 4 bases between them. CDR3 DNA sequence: TGCGCCAGCAGCTACAACTACGAGCAGTACTTC. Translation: CASSYNYEQYF.

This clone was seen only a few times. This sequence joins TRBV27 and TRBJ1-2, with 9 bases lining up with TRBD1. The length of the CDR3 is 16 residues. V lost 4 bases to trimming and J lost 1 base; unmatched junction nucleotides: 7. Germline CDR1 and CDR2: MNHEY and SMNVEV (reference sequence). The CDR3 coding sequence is TGTGCCAGCAGTTCCCACCAGGACAGGGGTAACTATGGCTACACCTTC. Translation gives CASSSHQDRGNYGYTF.

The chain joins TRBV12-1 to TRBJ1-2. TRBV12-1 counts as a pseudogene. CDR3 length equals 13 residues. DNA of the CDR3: TGTGCCAGCAGCTGCTGGACTGCCCCGGACTACACCTTC. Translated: CASSCWTAPDYTF.

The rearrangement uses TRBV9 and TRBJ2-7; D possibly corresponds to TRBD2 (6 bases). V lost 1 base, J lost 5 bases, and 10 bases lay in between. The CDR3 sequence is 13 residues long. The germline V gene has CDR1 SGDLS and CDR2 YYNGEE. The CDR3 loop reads CASSVRAGDEQYF. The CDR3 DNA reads TGTGCCAGCAGCGTACGAGCGGGCGACGAGCAGTACTTC.

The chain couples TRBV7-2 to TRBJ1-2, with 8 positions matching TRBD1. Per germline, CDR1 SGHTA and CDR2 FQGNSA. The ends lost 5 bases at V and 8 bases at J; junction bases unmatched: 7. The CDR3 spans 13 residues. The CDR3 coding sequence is TGTGCCAGCAGCCTGCAGGGGGCGAGCGGCTACACCTTC. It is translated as CASSLQGASGYTF.

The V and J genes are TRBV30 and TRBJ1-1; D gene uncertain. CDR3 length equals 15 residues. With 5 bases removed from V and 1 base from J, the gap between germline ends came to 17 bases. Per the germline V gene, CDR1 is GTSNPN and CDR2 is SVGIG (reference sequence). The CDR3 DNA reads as TGTGCCTGGTCACGGGGTTTGGGCGCGAACACTGAAGCTTTCTTT. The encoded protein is CAWSRGLGANTEAFF.

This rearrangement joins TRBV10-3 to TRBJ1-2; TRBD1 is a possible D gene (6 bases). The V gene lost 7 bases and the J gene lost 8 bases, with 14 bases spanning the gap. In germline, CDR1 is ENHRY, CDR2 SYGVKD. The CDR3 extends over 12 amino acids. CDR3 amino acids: CAITQGKQGYTF. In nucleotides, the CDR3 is TGTGCCATCACGCAGGGGAAGCAGGGCTACACCTTC.

The CDR3 DNA is TGTGCCAGTAGTATAGTCGCCAGGGGGAGTGATACGGGAGGCTACACCTTC. This gives the protein CASSIVARGSDTGGYTF. V and J are TRBV19 and TRBJ1-2; the match to TRBD1 covers 7 bases. V was clipped by 1 base and J by 8 bases; unmatched bases: 16. This CDR3 region has 17 residues. Germline CDR1 and CDR2: LNHDA and SQIVND (reference sequence). Supplemented by reference TRBV19 and TRBJ1-2, the full variable domain reads DGGITQSPKYLFRKEGQNVTLSCEQNLNHDAMYWYRQDPGQGLRLIYYSQIVNDFQKGDIAEGYSVSREKKESFPLTVTSAQKNPTAFYLCASSIVARGSDTGGYTFGSGTRLTVV.

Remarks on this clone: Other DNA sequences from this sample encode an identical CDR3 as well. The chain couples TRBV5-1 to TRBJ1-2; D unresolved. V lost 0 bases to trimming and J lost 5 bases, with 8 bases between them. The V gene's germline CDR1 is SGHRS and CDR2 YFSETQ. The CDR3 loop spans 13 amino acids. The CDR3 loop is CASSLDGDYGYTF. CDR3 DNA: TGCGCCAGCAGCTTGGACGGGGATTATGGCTACACCTTC.

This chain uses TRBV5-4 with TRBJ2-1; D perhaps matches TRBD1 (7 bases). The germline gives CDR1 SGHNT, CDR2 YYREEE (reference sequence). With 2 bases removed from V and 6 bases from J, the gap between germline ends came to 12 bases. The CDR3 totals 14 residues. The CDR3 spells CASSFPQGGNEQFF. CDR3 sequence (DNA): TGTGCCAGCAGCTTCCCCCAGGGGGGCAATGAGCAGTTCTTC.

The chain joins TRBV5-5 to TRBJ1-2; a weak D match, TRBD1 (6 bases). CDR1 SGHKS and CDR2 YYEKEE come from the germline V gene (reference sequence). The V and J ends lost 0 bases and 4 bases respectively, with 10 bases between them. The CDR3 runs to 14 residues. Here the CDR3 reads CASSLGTAFYGYTF. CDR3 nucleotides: TGTGCCAGCAGCTTGGGGACAGCCTTCTATGGCTACACCTTC.